The source of this T cell receptor (beta chain) is a study of blood T cells in healthy people across ages. Alongside a J-beta primer mix, a sample-barcoded 5' primer served in a second PCR lasting about 7 to 12 cycles. TCRdb re-analysed the 5' RACE reads in MiXCR, keeping a single row per CDR3 protein. The sample includes 800,000 or so distinct CDR3 sequences, roughly 25% of them seen just once. Trimming cost V 4 bases and J 2 bases, with 12 bases left between them. The V gene's germline CDR1 is KGHSH and CDR2 LQKENI. This CDR3 is built from 15 residues. This clonotype occurred many times. These records were also assigned to another study, of T cells of mothers and their children.

The chain couples TRBV18 to TRBJ1-5; no clear D gene. Material: blood. The receptor's source is a boy between 5 and 17 years old in good health. The CDR3 loop is CASSLSGEGNQPQHF. The CDR3 coding sequence is TGTGCCAGCTCACTTTCCGGGGAGGGCAATCAGCCCCAGCATTTT.